The clone carrying this T cell receptor beta chain was detected only a few times. The antigen is unknown. The record originates from a study of blood T cells in healthy people across ages. The overall study: Template switching retrieved approximately one barcoded beta molecule for each two T cells.

Trimming cost V 6 bases and J 3 bases; bases outside gene matches: 5. The CDR3 sequence is 13 residues long. CDR1 and CDR2 from the germline V gene are MNHEY and SVGAGI. A second roughly 7 to 11 cycle PCR used barcoded and J-beta primers. TCRdb re-called the 5' RACE reads through MiXCR, storing one row per CDR3 protein. Of some 1.4 million distinct CDR3 sequences in the sample, 42% were seen once. General study findings and limits: It was the long-lived donors that had more naive CD4+ cells and higher diversity than aged donors. It was found that TCR beta diversity correlated strongly with the percentage of naive T cells. Donor CMV status was unknown, possibly confounding expanded clonotype changes.

The receptor was derived from a woman between 18 and 29 years old in good health. The sample consisted of blood. The chain links TRBV6-5 to TRBJ2-7, with 7 bases fitting TRBD1. CDR3 sequence (DNA): TGTGCCAGCAGGAGGGGACAGTACTACGAGCAGTACTTC. This encodes CASRRGQYYEQYF.